Presented here are 20 T cell receptor beta chains from one specimen sequenced in a study of blood T cell repertoires in COVID-19. This table comes from immunoSEQ multiplex PCR, and its TCRdb copy is limited to in-frame clones, with some not included. In the table there are 90,000 to 120,000 clones, 84% of which are singletons. Sequencing was carried out using peripheral blood. The receptors were gathered from a human donor in a cohort sampled during active COVID-19.

This chain joins TRBV19 and TRBJ2-1, with D perhaps TRBD1 (6 bases). In germline, CDR1 is LNHDA, CDR2 SQIVND (reference sequence). The CDR3 sequence is 15 residues long. The germline V and J ends were trimmed by 6 bases and 5 bases, with 17 bases remaining between them. Here the CDR3 reads CASRQTGVVNNEQFF. The CDR3, as DNA: TGTGCCAGTAGACAGACAGGAGTGGTTAACAATGAGCAGTTCTTC.

The chain carries TRBV28 and TRBJ2-7; TRBD2 agrees at 8 bases. The CDR3 consists of 12 residues. Germline V CDR1 and CDR2: MDHEN, SYDVKM. V lost 6 bases, J lost 3 bases, and 1 base stayed unmatched. CDR3 nucleotide sequence: TGTGCCAGCAGCGGGGGGGACTACGAGCAGTACTTC. It is translated as CASSGGDYEQYF. The variable domain in full, completed from reference TRBV28 and TRBJ2-7, reads DVKVTQSSRYLVKRTGEKVFLECVQDMDHENMFWYRQDPGLGLRLIYFSYDVKMKEKGDIPEGYSVSREKKERFSLILESASTNQTSMYLCASSGGDYEQYFGPGTRLTVT.

The chain employs TRBV13 and TRBJ1-5; TRBD1 agrees at 10 bases. Germline V gene sequence: CDR1 PRHDT, CDR2 FYEKMQ (reference sequence). CDR3 length: 15 residues. J was trimmed by 7 bases and V by 3 bases; bases with no gene match: 6. Written as DNA, the CDR3 is TGTGCCAGCAGCTTCGGACAGGGGGTAAACCAGCCCCAGCATTTT. It is translated as CASSFGQGVNQPQHF.

The chain links TRBV4-1 to TRBJ1-2; weak D call: TRBD1 (6 bases). The CDR3 runs 17 residues. The V end lost 1 base, the J end lost 7 bases, and 22 bases lay between the germline ends. From germline, CDR1 is MGHRA and CDR2 YSYEKL. The CDR3 loop is CASSQVNRPSGVVGYTF. In DNA form, the CDR3 reads TGCGCCAGCAGCCAAGTGAATCGTCCGTCAGGGGTAGTTGGCTACACCTTC.

The chain employs TRBV6-6 and TRBJ1-1; TRBD1 aligns across 8 bases. Germline CDR1 reads MNHNY; CDR2 reads SVGAGI (reference sequence). The CDR3 loop spans 14 amino acids. Trimming cost V 6 bases and J 4 bases; bases outside gene matches: 7. CDR3 amino acids: CASSDRGGGTEAFF. The DNA of the CDR3 is TGTGCCAGCAGCGACAGGGGCGGGGGCACTGAAGCTTTCTTT.

The rearrangement uses TRBV27 and TRBJ2-1; possible D gene TRBD1, 6 bases. The germline V gene encodes CDR1 MNHEY and CDR2 SMNVEV (reference sequence). The V end lost 2 bases, the J end lost 7 bases, and 12 bases lay between the germline ends. This CDR3 is 14 amino acids long. This chain's CDR3 is CASSLGERGNEQFF. In DNA, the CDR3 is TGTGCCAGCAGTTTAGGGGAAAGGGGGAATGAGCAGTTCTTC.

DNA for the CDR3: TGTGCCAGCAAGTCGGGACAGGATTCCGCCAAGCAGTACTTC. Translation gives CASKSGQDSAKQYF. This rearrangement joins TRBV6-5 to TRBJ2-7; 8 bases map to TRBD1. Per the germline V gene, CDR1 is MNHEY and CDR2 is SVGAGI. The junction had 13 bases not matched to a gene; V was cut back by 7 bases and J by 8 bases. The CDR3 covers 14 residues.

This clone showed up just once. The chain recombines TRBV6-6 with TRBJ1-5; 10 bases map to TRBD1. The CDR3 runs to 13 residues. From germline, CDR1 is MNHNY and CDR2 SVGAGI (reference sequence). V lost 0 bases and J lost 11; bases outside the gene matches: 1. The CDR3 loop reads CASSYSGTGAQHF. Written as DNA, the CDR3 is TGTGCCAGCAGTTACTCCGGGACAGGGGCCCAGCATTTT.

The rearrangement links TRBV3-1 (or the pseudogene TRBV3-2) to TRBJ1-1, with a tentative D call TRBD1 (6 bases). The CDR3 consists of 13 residues. Germline V gene data show CDR1 as LGHDT and CDR2 as YNNKEL (reference sequence). V lost 1 base, J lost 7 bases, and 10 bases lay in between. CDR3 in DNA: TGTGCCAGCAGCCAAGTGGGGGCGAGTGAAGCTTTCTTT. It encodes CASSQVGASEAFF.

This sequence joins TRBV6-1 and TRBJ2-5, with 10 bases identical to TRBD2. The junction had 2 bases not matched to a gene; V was cut back by 0 bases and J by 4 bases. CDR3 length: 15 amino acids. Germline loops: CDR1 MNHNS, CDR2 SASEGT. CDR3 DNA: TGTGCCAGCAGTGAAGCGAGCGGGAGGGGAGAGACCCAGTACTTC. Amino acid sequence: CASSEASGRGETQYF.

The chain links TRBV6-2 or TRBV6-3 to TRBJ2-3; maybe TRBD2 (5 bases). The CDR3 has 16 amino acids. Germline assignment: CDR1 MNHEY and CDR2 SVGEGT. Trimming stripped 4 bases from V and 0 bases from J, with 14 bases between. DNA for the CDR3: TGTGCCAGCAGTTTTTCCGGGAAGCCTAGCACAGATACGCAGTATTTT. This encodes CASSFSGKPSTDTQYF.

The chain uses TRBV30 and TRBJ2-2; no clear D. Germline V gene sequence: CDR1 GTSNPN, CDR2 SVGIG (reference sequence). V lost 4 bases and J lost 1, with 10 bases in between. The CDR3 is made up of 14 amino acids. CDR3 amino acids: CAWIRQMNTGELFF. The CDR3 bases are TGTGCCTGGATTCGACAAATGAACACCGGGGAGCTGTTTTTT.

The table lists this clone with a few counts. This chain uses TRBV11-3 with TRBJ1-3; D unclear. CDR1 and CDR2 from the germline V gene are SGHNT and YENEEA. V was clipped by 1 base and J by 7 bases, with 14 bases between them. The CDR3 extends over 15 amino acids. CDR3 residues: CASSLASGSGNTIYF. The CDR3 coding sequence is TGTGCCAGCAGCTTAGCGTCGGGATCGGGGAACACCATATATTTT.

V and J are TRBV7-8 and TRBJ2-2; 11 positions agree with TRBD2. The CDR3 is 17 residues long. CDR1 and CDR2 from the germline V gene are SGHVS and FQNEAQ. V lost 0 bases to trimming and J lost 7 bases; unmatched junction nucleotides: 7. This CDR3 is CASSLARLAGLGGELFF. In DNA, the CDR3 is TGTGCCAGCAGCTTAGCGAGACTAGCGGGGTTGGGCGGGGAGCTGTTTTTT.

The J gene is TRBJ2-3, the V gene TRBV7-8; TRBD2 agrees at 12 bases. The V gene's germline CDR1 is SGHVS and CDR2 FQNEAQ. The CDR3 is 15 amino acids. The V gene end was trimmed by 7 bases and the J gene end by 4 bases; junction bases not matched to a gene: 6. CDR3 DNA: TGTGCCAGCAAATCGACTAGCGGGAGTGCAGATACGCAGTATTTT. Translating gives CASKSTSGSADTQYF. The entire variable domain, with the rest obtained from reference TRBV7-8 and TRBJ2-3, is as follows: GAGVSQSPRYKVAKRGQDVALRCDPISGHVSLFWYQQALGQGPEFLTYFQNEAQLDKSGLPSDRFFAERPEGSVSTLKIQRTQQEDSAVYLCASKSTSGSADTQYFGPGTRLTVL.

This sequence joins TRBV7-3 and TRBJ2-2, with 7 bases lining up with TRBD2. CDR1 is SGHTA and CDR2 is FQGTGA in the germline V gene. This CDR3 is built from 16 residues. Trimming at V came to 0 bases and at J to 2 bases, leaving 3 bases not matched to a gene. The DNA for the CDR3 is TGTGCCAGCAGCTTAACGGGACTACTCAACACCGGGGAGCTGTTTTTT. Its translation is CASSLTGLLNTGELFF.

The chain joins TRBV27 to TRBJ2-1; D perhaps matches TRBD1 (6 bases). The germline V gene encodes CDR1 MNHEY and CDR2 SMNVEV (reference sequence). The germline V and J ends were trimmed by 0 bases and 6 bases, with 21 bases remaining between them. The CDR3 is made up of 18 amino acids. CDR3 bases: TGTGCCAGCAGTTTATCGCGACGGCTGACAGGATGGATCAATGAGCAGTTCTTC. It is translated as CASSLSRRLTGWINEQFF.

The rearrangement uses TRBV30 and TRBJ2-3; D is undetermined. Germline V gene data show CDR1 as GTSNPN and CDR2 as SVGIG (reference sequence). V shed 6 bases and J shed 3 bases, with 16 bases lying between them. The CDR3 spans 14 residues. The CDR3 loop is CACHEDFGTDTQYF. In DNA form, the CDR3 reads TGTGCCTGCCATGAGGATTTCGGGACAGATACGCAGTATTTT.

This chain links TRBV3-1 (or the pseudogene TRBV3-2) with TRBJ2-1, with TRBD2 identical over 11 bases. CDR1 and CDR2 (germline): LGHDT, YNNKEL (reference sequence). This CDR3 has 19 residues. Losses at the gene ends were 0 bases for V and 7 bases for J; bases not matched to a gene: 14. The CDR3, as DNA: TGTGCCAGCAGCCAAGATTTAGGGGTTGTACTAGCGGGAGAGAATGAGCAGTTCTTC. Amino acid sequence: CASSQDLGVVLAGENEQFF.

The chain recombines TRBV7-2 with TRBJ1-6; no reliable D call. The CDR3 is 14 amino acids. Germline V gene lookup returns CDR1 SGHTA and CDR2 FQGNSA. With 3 bases removed from V and 9 bases from J, the gap between germline ends came to 12 bases. CDR3 nucleotides: TGTGCCAGCAGCTTCGGGGAGGTAGCTTCACCCCTCCACTTT. The encoded protein is CASSFGEVASPLHF.